The source of this T cell receptor beta chain is a study of identifying expanded T cells in peripheral blood. Notes on the study in general: Differentially abundant clones: 1 to 1.5 between replicates, around 17 at around 2 weeks, 19 to 20 at four.

Assay used: immunoSEQ multiplex PCR; TCRdb lists only in-frame clones, some missing. Here the sample spans over 100,000 clones, about 85% being singletons. Collection occurred without any documented infections or immune events in donors. Turning to this clone: Its target is not known.

CDR1 and CDR2 (germline): MDHEN, SYDVKM. The CDR3 runs 11 residues. Trimming took 4 bases from V and 10 from J, leaving 10 bases between them. Sequenced input: blood. This chain connects TRBV28 to TRBJ1-1; tentative D call: TRBD1 (6 bases). The receptor was derived from a person between 18 and 69 years old in good health. CDR3 sequence (DNA): TGTGCCAGCAGTTCAGTAGGGGGAGCTTTCTTT. Amino acids: CASSSVGGAFF.